This entry describes one T cell receptor (beta chain). This sample stems from a study of resident and recirculating memory T cells in vitiligo. Study at large: Samples were epidermis from two lesional and two nonlesional sites, plus PBMCs. The samples were homogenized without cell sorting before genomic DNA extraction.

Profiling relied on immunoSEQ multiplex PCR, and the TCRdb table lists in-frame clones only, not all of them. The sample includes tens of thousands of clones, about nine tenths of them seen just once. The source is a male donor with vitiligo. The sequenced material came from blood.

CDR3 amino acids: CAISLQGAGGSPLHF. CDR3 nucleotides: TGTGCCATCAGTCTCCAGGGGGCAGGAGGATCACCCCTCCACTTT. V is TRBV10-3 and J is TRBJ1-6; 8 nucleotides align to TRBD1. Trimming at V came to 5 bases and at J to 10 bases, leaving 10 bases not matched to a gene. Germline CDR1 ENHRY, CDR2 SYGVKD. The CDR3 is 15 residues long.